This T cell receptor (beta chain) derives from a study of Ad26.COV2.S vaccination and SARS-CoV-2 variants. Using immunoSEQ multiplex PCR, the repertoire was profiled, and TCRdb retains in-frame clones only, with some absent. There are about 680,000 clones in the sample; about 90% occur only once, and approximately 1.5% lies in the top ten. There are 14 residues in the CDR3. V gave up 4 bases and J gave up 4 bases; unmatched junction bases: 4. The V gene's germline CDR1 is LGHDT and CDR2 YNNKEL (reference sequence). The treatment is: about 20 received Ad26.COV2.S at low or high dose, single or two shots; 5 received placebo; per-sample allocation not given. Sampling happened 63 days after the first vaccine or placebo injection. The donor's status was that of an adult aged 18-55 years in Boston.

This chain links TRBV3-1 (or the pseudogene TRBV3-2) with TRBJ1-5; 7 bases agree with TRBD1. Sample: peripheral blood, taken in a trial of Ad26.COV2.S vaccine versus placebo. The receptor's source is a person between 18 and 59 years old who received the Ad26.COV2.S COVID-19 vaccine or a placebo. The CDR3 DNA follows: TGTGCCAGCAGCCCCACAGGGGTTAATCAGCCCCAGCATTTT. Its translation: CASSPTGVNQPQHF.